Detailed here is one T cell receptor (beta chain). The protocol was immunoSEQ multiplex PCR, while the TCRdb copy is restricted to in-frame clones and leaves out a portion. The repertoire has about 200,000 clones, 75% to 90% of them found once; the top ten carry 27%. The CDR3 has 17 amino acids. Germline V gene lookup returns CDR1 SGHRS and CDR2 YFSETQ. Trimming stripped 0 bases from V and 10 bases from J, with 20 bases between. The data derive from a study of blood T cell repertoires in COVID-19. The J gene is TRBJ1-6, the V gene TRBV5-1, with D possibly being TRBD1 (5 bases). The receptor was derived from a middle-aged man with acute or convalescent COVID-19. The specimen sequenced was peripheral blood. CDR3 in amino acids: CASSLEMAGRYSSPLHF. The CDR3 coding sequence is TGCGCCAGCAGCTTGGAGATGGCGGGACGCTACAGCTCACCCCTCCACTTT.